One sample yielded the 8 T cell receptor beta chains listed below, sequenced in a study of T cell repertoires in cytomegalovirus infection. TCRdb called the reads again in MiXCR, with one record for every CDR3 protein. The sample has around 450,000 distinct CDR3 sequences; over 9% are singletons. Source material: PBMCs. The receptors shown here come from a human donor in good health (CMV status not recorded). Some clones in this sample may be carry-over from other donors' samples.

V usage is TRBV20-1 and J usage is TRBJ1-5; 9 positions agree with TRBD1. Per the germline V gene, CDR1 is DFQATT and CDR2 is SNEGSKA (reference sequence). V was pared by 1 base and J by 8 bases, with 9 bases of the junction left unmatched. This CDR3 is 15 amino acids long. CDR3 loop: CSARVGTGRGEPQHF. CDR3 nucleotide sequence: TGCAGTGCTAGAGTTGGGACAGGGCGCGGAGAGCCCCAGCATTTT.

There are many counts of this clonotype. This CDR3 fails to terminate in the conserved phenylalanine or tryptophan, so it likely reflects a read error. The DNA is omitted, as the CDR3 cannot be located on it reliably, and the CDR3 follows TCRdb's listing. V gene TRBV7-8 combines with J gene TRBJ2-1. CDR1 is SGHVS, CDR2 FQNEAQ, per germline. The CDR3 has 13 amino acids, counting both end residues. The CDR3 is CASSLGRSERLTI.

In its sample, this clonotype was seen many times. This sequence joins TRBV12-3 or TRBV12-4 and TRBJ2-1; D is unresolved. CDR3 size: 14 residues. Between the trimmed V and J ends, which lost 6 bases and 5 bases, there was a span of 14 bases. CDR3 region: CASRSRESHNEQFF. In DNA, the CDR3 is TGTGCCAGCAGATCGCGAGAGAGCCACAATGAGCAGTTCTTC.

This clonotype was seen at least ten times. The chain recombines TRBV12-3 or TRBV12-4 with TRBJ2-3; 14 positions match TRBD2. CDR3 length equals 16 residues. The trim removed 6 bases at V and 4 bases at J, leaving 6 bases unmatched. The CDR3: CASSLTSGGEADTQYF. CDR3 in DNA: TGTGCCAGCAGCTTGACTAGCGGGGGGGAAGCAGATACGCAGTATTTT.

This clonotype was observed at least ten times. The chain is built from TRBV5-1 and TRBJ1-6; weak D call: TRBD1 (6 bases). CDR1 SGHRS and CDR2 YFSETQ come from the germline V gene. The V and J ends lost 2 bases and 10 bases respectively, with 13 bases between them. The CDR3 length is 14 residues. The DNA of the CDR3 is TGCGCCAGCAGCTTACAGGCCCAGGGGTCACCCCTCCACTTT. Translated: CASSLQAQGSPLHF.

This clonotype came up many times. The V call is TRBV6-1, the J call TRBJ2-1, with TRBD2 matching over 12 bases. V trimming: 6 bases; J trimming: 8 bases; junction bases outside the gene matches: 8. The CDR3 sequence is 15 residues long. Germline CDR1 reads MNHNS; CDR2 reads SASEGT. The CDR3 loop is CASSAGLAGRDEQFF. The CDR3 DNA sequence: TGTGCCAGCAGCGCCGGACTAGCGGGAAGAGATGAGCAGTTCTTC.

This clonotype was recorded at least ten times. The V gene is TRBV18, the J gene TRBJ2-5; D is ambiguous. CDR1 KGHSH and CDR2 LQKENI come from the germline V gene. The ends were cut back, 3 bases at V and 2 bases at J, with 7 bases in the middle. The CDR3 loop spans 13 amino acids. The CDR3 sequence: CASSPPLQETQYF. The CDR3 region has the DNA TGTGCCAGCTCACCCCCCCTGCAAGAGACCCAGTACTTC.

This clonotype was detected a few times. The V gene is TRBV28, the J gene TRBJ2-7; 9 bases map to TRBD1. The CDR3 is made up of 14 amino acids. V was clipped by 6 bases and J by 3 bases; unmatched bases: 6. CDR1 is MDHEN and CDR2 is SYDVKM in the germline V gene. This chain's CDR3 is CASSPWTGVYEQYF. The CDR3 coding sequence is TGTGCCAGCAGCCCATGGACAGGGGTCTACGAGCAGTACTTC.